Listed below are T cell receptor beta chains from one sample, sequenced in a study of cytomegalovirus exposure and HLA in healthy donors. Sequenced by immunoSEQ multiplex PCR; TCRdb stores in-frame clones only, minus some. Of about 170,000 clones in the sample, 75% to 90% were seen once. Sequencing was done on a sample of PBMCs. The receptors shown here come from a woman aged 18-29 years in good health and CMV-seronegative. The CDR3 runs from the conserved cysteine through the conserved F or W. The D gene is left open where the match is weak. For some rows the clone size is stated as once, few or many, or as a class when expanded; others skip it.

D: TRBD2
J: TRBJ2-3
size: once
V: TRBV11-2
length: 15
CDR3: CASSPSGSRTDTQYF
DNA: TGTGCCAGCAGTCCTAGCGGGAGTCGGACAGATACGCAGTATTTT

D: NA
J: TRBJ1-2
size: NA
V: TRBV28
length: 11
CDR3: CATYRVGGYTF
DNA: TGTGCCACATACAGGGTAGGAGGCTACACCTTC

D: NA
J: TRBJ2-1
size: NA
V: TRBV9
length: 16
CDR3: CASSDYSGTGVDEQFF
DNA: TGTGCCAGCAGCGATTACTCCGGGACTGGGGTCGATGAGCAGTTCTTC

D: NA
J: TRBJ2-7
size: NA
V: TRBV7-2
length: 15
CDR3: CASSPHGGAFYEQYF
DNA: TGTGCCAGCAGCCCCCATGGGGGCGCTTTCTACGAGCAGTACTTC

D: NA
J: TRBJ2-5
size: NA
V: TRBV29-1
length: 13
CDR3: CSVEREAGETQYF
DNA: TGCAGCGTTGAAAGGGAGGCTGGGGAGACCCAGTACTTC

D: TRBD1
J: TRBJ1-2
size: NA
V: TRBV29-1
length: 12
CDR3: CSVQGAGYGYTF
DNA: TGCAGCGTCCAGGGGGCAGGCTATGGCTACACCTTC

D: TRBD1
J: TRBJ1-3
size: NA
V: TRBV29-1
length: 14
CDR3: CSVAGTDPGNTIYF
DNA: TGCAGCGTTGCCGGGACAGACCCTGGAAACACCATATATTTT

D: TRBD1
J: TRBJ2-1
size: few
V: TRBV7-8
length: 17
CDR3: CASSLAPGQSSYNEQFF
DNA: TGTGCCAGCAGCTTAGCGCCGGGACAGAGCTCCTACAATGAGCAGTTCTTC

D: TRBD1
J: TRBJ1-1
size: NA
V: TRBV28
length: 12
CDR3: CASRKDRFEAFF
DNA: TGTGCCAGCAGAAAGGACAGGTTTGAAGCTTTCTTT

D: TRBD1
J: TRBJ2-7
size: NA
V: TRBV29-1
length: 16
CDR3: CSVEGEQGFAPYEQYF
DNA: TGCAGCGTTGAAGGAGAACAGGGGTTTGCGCCCTACGAGCAGTACTTC

D: NA
J: TRBJ2-3
size: NA
V: TRBV27
length: 13
CDR3: CASNGGSTDTQYF
DNA: TGTGCCAGCAACGGAGGAAGCACAGATACGCAGTATTTT

D: NA
J: TRBJ2-3
size: NA
V: TRBV5-4
length: 13
CDR3: CASSFKGADTQYF
DNA: TGTGCCAGCAGCTTTAAGGGGGCAGATACGCAGTATTTT

D: TRBD1
J: TRBJ1-2
size: NA
V: TRBV6-5
length: 12
CDR3: CASSWGTDGYTF
DNA: TGTGCCAGCAGTTGGGGGACAGATGGCTACACCTTC

D: NA
J: TRBJ2-7
size: NA
V: TRBV4-2
length: 16
CDR3: CASSSSRGVGAYEQYF
DNA: TGTGCCAGCAGCTCAAGCAGGGGTGTCGGGGCCTACGAGCAGTACTTC

D: NA
J: TRBJ2-7
size: NA
V: TRBV2
length: 12
CDR3: CASSRDSYEQYF
DNA: TGTGCCAGCAGTCGGGACTCCTACGAGCAGTACTTC

D: NA
J: TRBJ1-3
size: NA
V: TRBV2
length: 14
CDR3: CASSGQISGNTIYF
DNA: TGTGCCAGCAGTGGACAGATCTCTGGAAACACCATATATTTT

D: TRBD2
J: TRBJ2-1
size: NA
V: TRBV7-9
length: 15
CDR3: CASSTFGLAGGEQFF
DNA: TGTGCCAGCAGCACCTTCGGACTAGCGGGAGGTGAGCAGTTCTTC

D: TRBD2
J: TRBJ2-2
size: NA
V: TRBV5-6
length: 19
CDR3: CASSCRPGLAADNTGELFF
DNA: TGTGCCAGCAGCTGCCGTCCGGGACTAGCGGCTGATAACACCGGGGAGCTGTTTTTT

D: TRBD2
J: TRBJ2-5
size: NA
V: TRBV4-2
length: 16
CDR3: CASSQDGRGGLETQYF
DNA: TGTGCCAGCAGCCAAGATGGGCGGGGGGGCCTAGAGACCCAGTACTTC

D: TRBD2
J: TRBJ2-1
size: NA
V: TRBV6-1
length: 14
CDR3: CASTGLAGGNEQFF
DNA: TGTGCCAGCACGGGACTAGCGGGAGGTAATGAGCAGTTCTTC

D: TRBD1
J: TRBJ2-7
size: NA
V: TRBV28
length: 16
CDR3: CASRSGTGLPRYEQYF
DNA: TGTGCCAGCAGATCGGGGACAGGGCTCCCTCGTTACGAGCAGTACTTC

D: TRBD2
J: TRBJ2-7
size: NA
V: TRBV11-2
length: 14
CDR3: CASSISGGSYEQYF
DNA: TGTGCCAGCAGCATTAGCGGGGGGTCCTACGAGCAGTACTTC

D: NA
J: TRBJ2-5
size: once
V: TRBV18
length: 13
CDR3: CASSYQGGETQYF
DNA: TGTGCCAGCTCATACCAGGGAGGTGAGACCCAGTACTTC

D: TRBD2
J: TRBJ2-3
size: NA
V: TRBV11-2
length: 16
CDR3: CASSAGLGVFTDTQYF
DNA: TGTGCCAGCAGCGCGGGACTAGGGGTTTTTACAGATACGCAGTATTTT

D: TRBD1
J: TRBJ1-5
size: few
V: TRBV7-9
length: 15
CDR3: CASSSGTASNQPQHF
DNA: TGTGCCAGCAGCTCCGGGACAGCTAGCAATCAGCCCCAGCATTTT

D: NA
J: TRBJ1-1
size: NA
V: TRBV6-1
length: 13
CDR3: CASSRTGNTEAFF
DNA: TGTGCCAGCAGTCGCACAGGTAACACTGAGGCTTTCTTT

D: TRBD1
J: TRBJ1-2
size: NA
V: TRBV5-8
length: 15
CDR3: CASSLRDRSRYGYTF
DNA: TGTGCCAGCAGCTTGCGGGACAGGTCGAGATATGGCTACACCTTC

D: NA
J: TRBJ2-5
size: NA
V: TRBV7-3
length: 12
CDR3: CASSFYSQTQYF
DNA: TGTGCCAGCAGCTTCTATTCCCAGACCCAGTACTTC

D: NA
J: TRBJ1-5
size: NA
V: TRBV9
length: 18
CDR3: CASSLEDQGMGGDQPQHF
DNA: TGTGCCAGCAGCCTAGAAGATCAGGGGATGGGGGGGGATCAGCCCCAGCATTTT

D: TRBD2
J: TRBJ2-3
size: NA
V: TRBV4-1
length: 15
CDR3: CASSQVGLETDTQYF
DNA: TGCGCCAGCAGCCAAGTCGGACTAGAAACGGATACGCAGTATTTT

D: NA
J: TRBJ1-2
size: once
V: TRBV2
length: 12
CDR3: CASSPSGVGYTF
DNA: TGTGCCAGCAGTCCTTCAGGGGTCGGCTACACCTTC

D: TRBD2
J: TRBJ2-1
size: NA
V: TRBV27
length: 17
CDR3: CASGTGTSGRVYNEQFF
DNA: TGTGCCAGCGGAACCGGGACTAGCGGGAGAGTCTACAATGAGCAGTTCTTC

D: TRBD1
J: TRBJ1-5
size: NA
V: TRBV5-5
length: 15
CDR3: CASSPWTGSNQPQHF
DNA: TGTGCCAGCAGCCCCTGGACAGGAAGCAATCAGCCCCAGCATTTT

D: NA
J: TRBJ1-1
size: NA
V: TRBV28
length: 15
CDR3: CASSSTPTGNLGAFF
DNA: TGTGCCAGCAGTTCGACCCCTACCGGGAACCTTGGCGCTTTCTTT

D: NA
J: TRBJ1-1
size: once
V: TRBV6-1
length: 10
CDR3: CASSRLEAFF
DNA: TGTGCCAGCAGTCGTCTCGAAGCTTTCTTT

D: TRBD1
J: TRBJ1-2
size: NA
V: TRBV27
length: 16
CDR3: CASSTGAHLRMYGYTF
DNA: TGTGCCAGCAGTACAGGGGCTCACCTCCGTATGTATGGCTACACCTTC

D: NA
J: TRBJ2-5
size: NA
V: TRBV27
length: 14
CDR3: CASSLRPAGETQYF
DNA: TGTGCCAGCAGTTTAAGGCCAGCCGGGGAGACCCAGTACTTC

D: NA
J: TRBJ1-5
size: NA
V: TRBV6-1
length: 17
CDR3: CASSERGKRWGNQPQHF
DNA: TGTGCCAGCAGCGAAAGGGGAAAGAGATGGGGCAATCAGCCCCAGCATTTT

D: TRBD1
J: TRBJ1-1
size: NA
V: TRBV14
length: 15
CDR3: CASSRLQGLNTEAFF
DNA: TGTGCCAGCAGCCGTTTACAGGGGTTGAACACTGAAGCTTTCTTT

D: TRBD1
J: TRBJ2-1
size: NA
V: TRBV5-8
length: 15
CDR3: CASSLATGANNEQFF
DNA: TGTGCCAGCAGCTTGGCGACAGGGGCGAACAATGAGCAGTTCTTC

D: TRBD1
J: TRBJ1-5
size: few
V: TRBV25-1
length: 15
CDR3: CASSESGQNNQPQHF
DNA: TGTGCCAGCAGTGAATCGGGACAGAACAATCAGCCCCAGCATTTT

D: NA
J: TRBJ2-5
size: NA
V: TRBV7-9
length: 14
CDR3: CASSSREFQETQYF
DNA: TGTGCCAGCAGCTCGAGGGAATTCCAAGAGACCCAGTACTTC

D: TRBD1
J: TRBJ1-6
size: NA
V: TRBV5-6
length: 17
CDR3: CASSQRDRGSYNSPLHF
DNA: TGTGCCAGCAGCCAGAGGGACAGGGGCTCCTATAATTCACCCCTCCACTTT

D: NA
J: TRBJ2-2
size: NA
V: TRBV5-6
length: 17
CDR3: CASSLRPGQLYTGELFF
DNA: TGTGCCAGCAGCTTGCGACCCGGACAGCTATACACCGGGGAGCTGTTTTTT

D: NA
J: TRBJ1-2
size: NA
V: TRBV6-5
length: 14
CDR3: CASSYSRLNYGYTF
DNA: TGTGCCAGCAGTTACTCGAGGCTAAACTATGGCTACACCTTC

D: NA
J: TRBJ1-3
size: NA
V: TRBV6-1
length: 14
CDR3: CASTTTGHGNTIYF
DNA: TGTGCCAGCACCACGACAGGACACGGAAACACCATATATTTT

D: TRBD1
J: TRBJ1-1
size: NA
V: TRBV4-1
length: 14
CDR3: CASSSQGTMSEAFF
DNA: TGCGCCAGCAGCTCACAGGGGACGATGTCTGAAGCTTTCTTT

D: NA
J: TRBJ1-1
size: NA
V: TRBV7-9
length: 13
CDR3: CASSSGANTEAFF
DNA: TGTGCCAGCAGCTCGGGAGCGAACACTGAAGCTTTCTTT

D: NA
J: TRBJ1-1
size: NA
V: TRBV5-4
length: 13
CDR3: CASSLVVSTEAFF
DNA: TGTGCCAGCAGCCTGGTCGTGAGCACTGAAGCTTTCTTT

D: TRBD1
J: TRBJ1-3
size: NA
V: TRBV28
length: 14
CDR3: CASRPTGGVYTIYF
DNA: TGTGCCAGCAGGCCGACAGGGGGCGTTTACACCATATATTTT

D: TRBD1
J: TRBJ2-7
size: NA
V: TRBV7-6
length: 17
CDR3: CASSYPTDRGPSYEQYF
DNA: TGTGCCAGCAGCTACCCAACCGACAGGGGCCCTTCCTACGAGCAGTACTTC

D: NA
J: TRBJ1-5
size: NA
V: TRBV6-5
length: 14
CDR3: CASSYLGQNQPQHF
DNA: TGTGCCAGCAGTTACCTTGGGCAGAATCAGCCCCAGCATTTT

D: TRBD2
J: TRBJ2-1
size: NA
V: TRBV14
length: 17
CDR3: CASSQRAPGLARSEQFF
DNA: TGTGCCAGCAGCCAAAGGGCGCCGGGACTAGCGAGAAGTGAGCAGTTCTTC

D: NA
J: TRBJ2-7
size: medium-sized
V: TRBV7-9
length: 11
CDR3: CASSHDSEQYF
DNA: TGTGCCAGCAGCCATGACAGCGAGCAGTACTTC

D: NA
J: TRBJ2-3
size: NA
V: TRBV11-2
length: 17
CDR3: CASSLSYGLVIPDTQYF
DNA: TGTGCCAGCAGCTTAAGTTACGGACTCGTTATCCCAGATACGCAGTATTTT

D: NA
J: TRBJ2-1
size: few
V: TRBV9
length: 17
CDR3: CASSPSRAGASYNEQFF
DNA: TGTGCCAGCAGCCCCAGTCGGGCGGGGGCCTCCTACAATGAGCAGTTCTTC

D: NA
J: TRBJ2-7
size: NA
V: TRBV30
length: 13
CDR3: CAWRDTVVGEQYF
DNA: TGTGCCTGGCGGGACACGGTGGTTGGGGAGCAGTACTTC

D: TRBD1
J: TRBJ1-4
size: NA
V: TRBV5-4
length: 13
CDR3: CASSFTGEEKLFF
DNA: TGTGCCAGCAGCTTCACAGGGGAAGAAAAACTGTTTTTT

D: NA
J: TRBJ1-1
size: NA
V: TRBV6-1
length: 13
CDR3: CASSEHRNTEAFF
DNA: TGTGCCAGCAGTGAACACAGAAACACTGAAGCTTTCTTT